The TCR beta chain under discussion was sequenced for a study of blood T cells in healthy people across ages. In the case of this clonotype: Its antigen is undetermined.

General study results and limits: More naive CD4+ cells and higher diversity marked long-lived donors relative to aged donors.

V was trimmed by 3 bases and J by 9 bases, leaving 19 bases between them. CDR1 is SGHRS and CDR2 is YFSETQ in the germline V gene. The CDR3 covers 16 residues. For the second PCR, which ran for roughly 7 to 11 cycles, a sample-barcoded 5' primer and a J-beta primer mix were used. MiXCR, run by TCRdb on the 5' RACE reads, gives a single entry per CDR3 protein. The table lists fewer than 2,000,000 distinct CDR3 sequences, about 39% of them singletons. Donor samples were obtained from healthy Caucasian individuals from Russia, aged roughly 6 to 90. Sequences were obtained from blood. The TCR originated in a human donor in good health. The chain carries TRBV5-1 and TRBJ1-6, with TRBD1 as a possible D gene (5 bases). The CDR3 coding sequence is TGCGCCAGCAGCTCGGCGCCGGGGGATTCGGGTTCACCCCTCCACTTT. Its protein product is CASSSAPGDSGSPLHF.